This T cell receptor (beta chain) emerged from a study of blood T cell repertoires in COVID-19. About the study: Spain, Italy and the United States supplied samples that represented acute and convalescent COVID-19. In each case, the material was cDNA or gDNA derived from T cells, B-cell-depleted T cells, or PBMCs.

This CDR3 region has 11 residues. The V and J ends lost 7 bases and 0 bases respectively, with 7 bases between them. CDR1 is SQVTM, CDR2 ANQGSEA, per germline. Original handling: By means of reference gene primer amplification, nucleated cell counts were estimated. Assay used: immunoSEQ multiplex PCR; TCRdb lists only in-frame clones, some missing. For V, J and clone size, that table is used; D and trimming come from the DNA. Counted here are under 150,000 clones, roughly 88% occurring once; the ten biggest clones make up 28%. The chain uses TRBV29-1 and TRBJ2-7, with unresolved D. Sample: peripheral blood. The receptor was isolated from a human donor in a cohort sampled during active COVID-19. The CDR3 sequence is CSGRSSYEQYF. CDR3 DNA sequence: TGCAGCGGACGGAGCTCCTACGAGCAGTACTTC.